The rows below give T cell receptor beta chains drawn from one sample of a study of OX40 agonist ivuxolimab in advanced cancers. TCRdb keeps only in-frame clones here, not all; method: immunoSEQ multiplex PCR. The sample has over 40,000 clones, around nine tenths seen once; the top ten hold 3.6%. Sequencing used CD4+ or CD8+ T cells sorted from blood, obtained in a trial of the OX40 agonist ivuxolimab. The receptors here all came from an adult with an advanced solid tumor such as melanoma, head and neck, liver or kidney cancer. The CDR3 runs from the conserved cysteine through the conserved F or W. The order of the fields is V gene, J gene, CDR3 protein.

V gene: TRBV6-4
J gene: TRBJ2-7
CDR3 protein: CASSAGTSTLQYSYEQYF

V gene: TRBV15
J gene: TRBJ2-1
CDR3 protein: CATSRASGRANNEQFF

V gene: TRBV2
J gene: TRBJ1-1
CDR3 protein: CASRGGGNTEAFF

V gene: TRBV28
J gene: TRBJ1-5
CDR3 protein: CASSLSRAGNQPQHF

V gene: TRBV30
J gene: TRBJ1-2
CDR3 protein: CAWTRPGGLYGYTF

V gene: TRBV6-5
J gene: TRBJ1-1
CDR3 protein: CASSYSGENTEAFF

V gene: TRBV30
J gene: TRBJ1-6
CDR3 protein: CAWSRMGVDNSPLHF

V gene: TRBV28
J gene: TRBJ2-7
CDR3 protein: CASTKAGQGSYEQYF

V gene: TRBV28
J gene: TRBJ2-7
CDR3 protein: CASRLRGVSYEQYF

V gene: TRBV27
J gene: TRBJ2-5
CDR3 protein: CASSLSLGETQYF

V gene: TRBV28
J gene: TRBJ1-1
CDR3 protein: CASSRRGSTEAFF

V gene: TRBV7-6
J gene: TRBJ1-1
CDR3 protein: CASSFPGQGRGAFF

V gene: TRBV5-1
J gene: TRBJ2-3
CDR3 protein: CASSLGTGGDTQYF

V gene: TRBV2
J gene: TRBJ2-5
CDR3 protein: CASSNTGGRQETQYF

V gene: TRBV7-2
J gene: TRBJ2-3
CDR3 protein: CASSPSGRSQDTQYF

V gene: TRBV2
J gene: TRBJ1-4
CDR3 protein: CASSEALQGRELFF

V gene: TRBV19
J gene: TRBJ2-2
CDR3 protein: CASSDTGLRELFF

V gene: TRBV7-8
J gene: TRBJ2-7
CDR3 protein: CASSGTNYEQYF

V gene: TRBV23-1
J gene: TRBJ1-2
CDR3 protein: CASSQSRTGHNGYTF

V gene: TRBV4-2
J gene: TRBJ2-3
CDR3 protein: CASSQSSGGRTDTQYF

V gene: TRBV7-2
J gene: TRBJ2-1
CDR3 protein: CASSLLAGGDNEQFF

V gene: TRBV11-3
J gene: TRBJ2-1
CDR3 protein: CASSKTTVTYNEQFF

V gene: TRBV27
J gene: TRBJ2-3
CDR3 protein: CASSGLAEGDTQYF

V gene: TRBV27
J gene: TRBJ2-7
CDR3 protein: CASRFRGSYEQYF

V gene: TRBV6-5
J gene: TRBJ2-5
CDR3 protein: CASSLLGAVAETQYF

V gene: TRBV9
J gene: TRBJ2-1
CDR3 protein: CASSDRVSYNEQFF

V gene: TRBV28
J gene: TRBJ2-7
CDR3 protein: CASSPLVYEQYF

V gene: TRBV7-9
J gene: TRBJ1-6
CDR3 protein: CASSLRDLLNSPLHF

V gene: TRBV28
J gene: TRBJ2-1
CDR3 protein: CASSGGLAGGRLNEQFF

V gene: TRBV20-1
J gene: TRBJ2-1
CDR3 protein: CSPWGASEQFF

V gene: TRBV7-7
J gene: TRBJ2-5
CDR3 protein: CASSTHPGETQYF

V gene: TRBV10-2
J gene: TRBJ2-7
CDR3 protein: CASSERTTSYEQYF

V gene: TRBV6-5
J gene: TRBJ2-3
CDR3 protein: CAAVGGADTQYF

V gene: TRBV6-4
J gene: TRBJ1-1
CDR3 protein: CASSEREGNTEAFF

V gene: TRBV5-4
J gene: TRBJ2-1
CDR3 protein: CASSLPSGGGRNEQFF

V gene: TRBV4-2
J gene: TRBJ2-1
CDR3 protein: CASSTSGRGNEQFF

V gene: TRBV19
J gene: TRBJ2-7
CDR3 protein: CASSNWGYEQYF

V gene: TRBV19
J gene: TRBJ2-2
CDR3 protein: CASSLSRDRGQLRNTGELFF

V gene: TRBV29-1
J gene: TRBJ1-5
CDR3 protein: CSVQWSNQPQHF

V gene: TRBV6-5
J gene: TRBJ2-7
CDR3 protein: CASRDISSRREQYF

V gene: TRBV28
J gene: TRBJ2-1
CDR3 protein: CASSPTSGIYNEQFF

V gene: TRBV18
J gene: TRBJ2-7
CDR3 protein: CASSPFGTGYEQYF

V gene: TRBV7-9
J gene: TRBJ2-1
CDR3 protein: CASSDRQGGGNEQFF

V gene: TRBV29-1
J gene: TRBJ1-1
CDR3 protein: CSVSGTLWTEAFF

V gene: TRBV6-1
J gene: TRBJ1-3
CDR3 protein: CASSSGQTGNTIYF

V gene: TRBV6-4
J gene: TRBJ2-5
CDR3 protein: CASTGQGFYGGSVKTQYF